The rows below give T cell receptor beta chains drawn from one sample of a study of T cells in Graves' hyperthyroidism and ophthalmopathy. MiXCR was run by TCRdb on the multiplex PCR reads, yielding one entry per CDR3 protein. The repertoire holds about 260,000 distinct CDR3 sequences, with 20% to 25% as singletons. Source material: blood. These receptor sequences come from a man aged 25-45 years with Graves' ophthalmopathy. Each CDR3 is given with its conserved first and last residue.

v_call	cdr3_aa
TRBV15	CATSRDGAKNIQYF
TRBV3-1	CASSSDRGSGNTEAFF
TRBV7-9	CASSRGLGEAFF
TRBV11-3	CASSLTLNEQFF
TRBV7-2	CASSLYRMETQYF
TRBV5-1	CASKETGLLPYGYTF
TRBV3-1	CASSYARGGSSEQFF
TRBV6-1	CASSSGGGYGYTF
TRBV5-1	CASSLADRAGSYEQYF
TRBV5-1	CASSLAAVGGDTQYF
TRBV11-2	CASSLNSPNEQYF
TRBV5-4	CASSLGGGRDIQYF
TRBV2	CASRGGIEAFF
TRBV27	CASSYELGYEQYF
TRBV12-3/TRBV12-4	CASGLTYEQYF
TRBV12-3/TRBV12-4	CASSLQHYTGELFF
TRBV7-9	CASSLVSAGEWQFF
TRBV19	CASSIERIGQPQHF
TRBV20-1	CSVVRAGVLGEQFF
TRBV24-1	CATSDGTGAPGQYF
TRBV9	CASSSPPGQGNGYTF
TRBV6-2/TRBV6-3	CASSYSSGAPYEQYF
TRBV12-3/TRBV12-4	CASSLSGYQYF
TRBV5-1	CASSFLRQNTGELFF
TRBV19	CASSMSGTKGEQYF
TRBV13	CASSFTAGYEQYF
TRBV9	CASSASVPGELFF
TRBV12-3/TRBV12-4	CASRPQGGRTGELFF
TRBV29-1	CSVPTSARPDTQYF
TRBV6-1	CASSLSGGREDGYTF
TRBV19	CASSRRASGLNEQFF
TRBV30	CAWSVNRHTIYF
TRBV28	CASSLELAGGSDTQYF
TRBV7-8	CASSRRGLDYEQYF
TRBV28	CASNRRTSGSRNNEQFF
TRBV5-5	CASNTDTQYF
TRBV9	CASSVGEGGWYEQYF
TRBV11-3	CASSLVDGWDTEAFF
TRBV6-1	CASTPGAVSYEQYF
TRBV11-1	CASSFSVREWEGEQFF
TRBV3-1	CASSQGYLGYTF
TRBV24-1	CATSPGTGYTEAFF
TRBV2	CASTGAADTQYF
TRBV28	CASSLQIQPQHF
TRBV30	CAEVRGWFTEAFF
TRBV12-3/TRBV12-4	CASSLALPANTGELFF
TRBV7-3	CASSGSNTNTGELFF
TRBV30	CAWSGLLTDTQYF